Listed below are T cell receptor beta chains from one sample, sequenced in a study of T cell responses to AZD1222 COVID-19 vaccine. Clones were read by immunoSEQ multiplex PCR, and TCRdb kept only the in-frame ones, dropping some. The sample lists roughly 130,000 clones, 70% to 90% seen once, with approximately 1.5% in the top ten. Sequenced here: peripheral blood, sampled on day 0 of AZD1222 vaccination. The source of these receptors is an adult in good health. Each CDR3 is given with its conserved first and last residue. A D gene is named only where the DNA matches it firmly. Some rows have no size entry. The others give once, few or many, or a class for an expanded clone.

abundance,j_gene,v_gene,d_gene,CDR3nt,CDR3aa
NA,TRBJ2-1,TRBV7-6,TRBD1,TGTGCCAGCAGCTTAGGGGGACAGTACAATGAGCAGTTCTTC,CASSLGGQYNEQFF
NA,TRBJ2-5,TRBV10-3,NA,TGTGCCACCGAAGACCGGGGCAGGGAGGAGACCCAGTACTTC,CATEDRGREETQYF
few,TRBJ1-6,TRBV3-1/TRBV3-2,TRBD1,TGTGCCAGCAGCCAAGAACTGACAGGGCGAAATTCACCCCTCCACTTT,CASSQELTGRNSPLHF
once,TRBJ2-1,TRBV5-1,TRBD2,TGCGCCAGCAGCCAGGGACTAGCGAACAATGAGCAGTTCTTC,CASSQGLANNEQFF
NA,TRBJ1-1,TRBV10-2,TRBD1,TGCGCCAGCAGCGGACAGGGAGGAGGAACTGAAGCTTTCTTT,CASSGQGGGTEAFF
NA,TRBJ1-1,TRBV7-9,NA,TGTGCCAGCAGGATGTTCACCGCAGAAGCTTTCTTT,CASRMFTAEAFF
few,TRBJ2-7,TRBV7-2,NA,TGTGCCAGCAGCGTTAACCGGGACTACGAGCAGTACTTC,CASSVNRDYEQYF
NA,TRBJ1-4,TRBV9,NA,TGTGCCAGCAGCCGCCGAGAGGGAATAGGAACTAATGAAAAACTGTTTTTT,CASSRREGIGTNEKLFF
NA,TRBJ2-4,TRBV7-9,NA,TGTGCCAGCAGTCATGGACAGCCAAACATTCAGTACTTC,CASSHGQPNIQYF
few,TRBJ2-5,TRBV13,TRBD2,TGTGCCAGCAGCATAGGACTAGCGGGAGAGACCCAGTACTTC,CASSIGLAGETQYF
NA,TRBJ1-2,TRBV7-3,NA,TGTGCCAGCAGCCCCGAACCAGGGAACTATGGCTACACCTTC,CASSPEPGNYGYTF
NA,TRBJ1-6,TRBV3-1/TRBV3-2,TRBD1,TGTGCCAGCAGGAGAACAGGGGGCGGTTCACCCCTCCACTTT,CASRRTGGGSPLHF
NA,TRBJ1-1,TRBV18,NA,TGTGCCAGCTCACCCGGGAAAAACACTGAAGCTTTCTTT,CASSPGKNTEAFF
NA,TRBJ1-5,TRBV19,TRBD1,TGTGCCAGTAGTGACCGGACAGGGCCTTATAGCAATCAGCCCCAGCATTTT,CASSDRTGPYSNQPQHF
once,TRBJ1-6,TRBV11-2,NA,TGTGCCAGCAGCTTAGCGGGAGGGCTGGATAATTCACCCCTCCACTTT,CASSLAGGLDNSPLHF
NA,TRBJ1-1,TRBV7-3,NA,TGTGCCAGCAGCCAAGACGGGAACACTGAAGCTTTCTTT,CASSQDGNTEAFF
NA,TRBJ1-2,TRBV24-1,NA,TGTGCCACCAGTGATCCAGCTAACTATGGCTACACCTTC,CATSDPANYGYTF
NA,TRBJ1-2,TRBV3-1/TRBV3-2,TRBD1,TGTGCCAGCAGCCACACGACAGGGGCCGACTATGGCTACACCTTC,CASSHTTGADYGYTF
NA,TRBJ2-7,TRBV14,NA,TGTGCCAGCAGCCAAGGTCAAGTCAGGTCCTACGAGCAGTACTTC,CASSQGQVRSYEQYF
NA,TRBJ1-4,TRBV19,TRBD1,TGTGCCAGTAGTCGGACAGGGTCGGGTGAAAAACTGTTTTTT,CASSRTGSGEKLFF
NA,TRBJ1-6,TRBV30,NA,TGTGCCTGGCGGGGAAAAATTAATTCACCCCTCCACTTT,CAWRGKINSPLHF
NA,TRBJ1-4,TRBV19,NA,TGTGCCAGTAGTCTCCCCGGGGCCGGGGGGAATGAAAAACTGTTTTTT,CASSLPGAGGNEKLFF
NA,TRBJ2-7,TRBV27,NA,TGTGCCAGCAGTTTAGGGGACAATTACTACGAGCAGTACTTC,CASSLGDNYYEQYF
NA,TRBJ2-7,TRBV7-8,NA,TGTGCCAGCAGCCCCGAGTCCGACGAGCAGTACTTC,CASSPESDEQYF
NA,TRBJ2-4,TRBV7-2,NA,TGTGCCAGCAGCCCTGGACTTGGGACCTTAAAACTAGCCAAAAACATTCAGTACTTC,CASSPGLGTLKLAKNIQYF
NA,TRBJ2-2,TRBV5-1,TRBD2,TGCGCCAGCACCCTAGCGGGCGTAAACATCGGGGAGCTGTTTTTT,CASTLAGVNIGELFF
NA,TRBJ1-1,TRBV11-3,NA,TGTGCCAGCAGCCTGGGACACCGACTTAACACTGAAGCTTTCTTT,CASSLGHRLNTEAFF
NA,TRBJ1-1,TRBV6-2/TRBV6-3,NA,TGTGCCAGCAGTTACTCTCCCGGGGGCGGAAAGTTGAACACTGAAGCTTTCTTT,CASSYSPGGGKLNTEAFF
NA,TRBJ2-7,TRBV11-2,NA,TGTGCCAGCAGCTTAGTTGCAGGAGGCATATACGAGCAGTACTTC,CASSLVAGGIYEQYF
NA,TRBJ1-1,TRBV30,NA,TGTGCCTGGAGGCGCCAGGGAGTTATGGGAGCTTTCTTT,CAWRRQGVMGAFF
NA,TRBJ1-1,TRBV12-3/TRBV12-4,NA,TGTGCCAGCAGTTTAACTGGGATTGAAGCTTTCTTT,CASSLTGIEAFF
NA,TRBJ1-2,TRBV6-1,NA,TGTGCCAGCAGTTCGGGACCGCAGCGGGGCGGCTACACCTTC,CASSSGPQRGGYTF
NA,TRBJ2-1,TRBV7-9,NA,TGTGCCAGCAGCTTAGTGGGGCCCGGTAACAATGAGCAGTTCTTC,CASSLVGPGNNEQFF
NA,TRBJ1-5,TRBV2,NA,TGTGCCAGCACCGATAGCAATCAGCCCCAGCATTTT,CASTDSNQPQHF
once,TRBJ1-4,TRBV7-3,TRBD1,TGTGCCCGAATGAAGGACAGGGCTGAAAAACTGTTTTTT,CARMKDRAEKLFF
once,TRBJ2-3,TRBV10-1,NA,TGCGCCAGCAGGACAGGACTCACTAGCACAGATACGCAGTATTTT,CASRTGLTSTDTQYF
once,TRBJ1-1,TRBV5-6,NA,TGTGCCAGCAGCTCAGCAAAAGACACCTGGAACACTGAAGCTTTCTTT,CASSSAKDTWNTEAFF
NA,TRBJ2-5,TRBV7-6,TRBD2,TGTGCCAGCAGCGCAAGACTAGCGGGGGAACTCCACCAAGAGACCCAGTACTTC,CASSARLAGELHQETQYF
NA,TRBJ1-6,TRBV6-5,TRBD1,TGTGCCAGCAGTCTTACAGGGGCGGTAAATTCACCCCTCCACTTT,CASSLTGAVNSPLHF
NA,TRBJ1-2,TRBV7-9,TRBD1,TGTGCCAGTGGACAGGGCTATGGCTACACCTTC,CASGQGYGYTF
NA,TRBJ1-1,TRBV25-1,NA,TGTGCCAGCAGTGAATTTTACGGAGAGCTTGAAGCTTTCTTT,CASSEFYGELEAFF
NA,TRBJ2-1,TRBV6-2/TRBV6-3,NA,TGTGCCAGCAGCTTACAGGGTCGGGCCTACAATGAGCAGTTCTTC,CASSLQGRAYNEQFF
NA,TRBJ2-1,TRBV9,TRBD2,TGTGCCAGCAGCGTTGGGACTAACTACAATGAGCAGTTCTTC,CASSVGTNYNEQFF
few,TRBJ2-7,TRBV29-1,NA,TGCAGCGTCGGGGGGAAGGGGGCGAACTACGAGCAGTACTTC,CSVGGKGANYEQYF
few,TRBJ1-6,TRBV10-2,NA,TGCGCCAGCAGTGAGTCGATCTGGGATTCACCCCTCCACTTT,CASSESIWDSPLHF
NA,TRBJ2-1,TRBV19,TRBD2,TGTGCCAGTAGTATCGGTGCGCTAGCGGGTGAGCAGTTCTTC,CASSIGALAGEQFF
NA,TRBJ2-5,TRBV5-1,TRBD2,TGCGCCAGCAGCTTGGAGACTAGCGGGGGGGCCTCTTGGGAGACCCAGTACTTC,CASSLETSGGASWETQYF
NA,TRBJ2-3,TRBV7-9,NA,TGTGCCAGCAGCTTAGGGGGCCTCTTAGATACTAGCACAGATACGCAGTATTTT,CASSLGGLLDTSTDTQYF
once,TRBJ2-1,TRBV18,TRBD1,TGTGCCAGCTCACTCGGGACAGGGTCGAATGAGCAGTTCTTC,CASSLGTGSNEQFF
once,TRBJ2-1,TRBV5-1,TRBD2,TGCGCCAGCAGCTTCCAGAGCGGGAGTAAAAATGAGCAGTTCTTC,CASSFQSGSKNEQFF
NA,TRBJ2-1,TRBV28,TRBD2,TGTGCCAGCAATCACTTCCCTACCCGGGGGGGGTCTAGTCGGGTTCGGAATGAGCAGTTCTTC,CASNHFPTRGGSSRVRNEQFF
NA,TRBJ2-2,TRBV27,NA,TGTGCCAGCAGTTATAGGGGGGACACCGGGGAGCTGTTTTTT,CASSYRGDTGELFF
NA,TRBJ2-7,TRBV9,TRBD1,TGTGCCAGCAGCGTATACCGGGACAGAGCCTACGAGCAGTACTTC,CASSVYRDRAYEQYF
NA,TRBJ2-7,TRBV5-6,TRBD1,TGTGCCAGCAGCTTATGGACAGGCGGCTACGAGCAGTACTTC,CASSLWTGGYEQYF
NA,TRBJ2-1,TRBV7-9,TRBD2,TGTGCCAGCAGCTCGACTAGCGGGGGAGACAATGAGCAGTTCTTC,CASSSTSGGDNEQFF
NA,TRBJ1-5,TRBV6-5,NA,TGTGCCAGCATGGGGCAGCACAATCAGCCCCAGCATTTT,CASMGQHNQPQHF
NA,TRBJ1-1,TRBV7-8,TRBD1,TGTGCCAGCAGCCCGTGGACAGGGGAGAACACTGAAGCTTTCTTT,CASSPWTGENTEAFF
NA,TRBJ1-5,TRBV15,TRBD1,TGTGCCACCAGCCGGGACAGGGCCACAGGGAGCGGTCAGCCCCAGCATTTT,CATSRDRATGSGQPQHF
NA,TRBJ2-7,TRBV19,TRBD1,TGTGCCAGTAGTATCCCAGGACAGGGGGCCGGCGAGCAGTACTTC,CASSIPGQGAGEQYF